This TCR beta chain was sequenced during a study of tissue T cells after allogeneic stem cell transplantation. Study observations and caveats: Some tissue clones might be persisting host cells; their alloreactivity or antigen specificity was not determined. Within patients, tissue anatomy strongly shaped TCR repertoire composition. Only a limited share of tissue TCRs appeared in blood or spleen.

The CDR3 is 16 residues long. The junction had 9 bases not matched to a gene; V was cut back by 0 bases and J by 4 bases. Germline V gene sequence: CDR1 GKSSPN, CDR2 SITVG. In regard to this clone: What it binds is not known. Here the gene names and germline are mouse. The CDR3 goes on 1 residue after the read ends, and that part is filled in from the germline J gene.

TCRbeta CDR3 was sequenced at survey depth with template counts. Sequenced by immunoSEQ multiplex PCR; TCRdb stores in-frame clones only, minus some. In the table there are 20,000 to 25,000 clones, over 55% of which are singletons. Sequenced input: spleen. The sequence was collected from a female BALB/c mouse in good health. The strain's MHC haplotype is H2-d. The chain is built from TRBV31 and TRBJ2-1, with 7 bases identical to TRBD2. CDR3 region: CAWSLVGPGGYAEQFF. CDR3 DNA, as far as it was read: TGTGCCTGGAGTCTAGTTGGGCCTGGGGGTTATGCTGAGCAGTTC. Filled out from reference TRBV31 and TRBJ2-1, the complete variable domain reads AQTIHQWPVAEIKAVGSPLSLGCTIKGKSSPNLYWYWQATGGTLQQLFYSITVGQVESVVQLNLSASRPKDDQFILSTEKLLLSHSGFYLCAWSLVGPGGYAEQFFGPGTRLTVL.